What follows are 2 T cell receptor beta chains derived from one specimen sequenced in a study of blood T cells in healthy people across ages. A J-beta primer mix and a sample-barcoded 5' primer were used in a second PCR of about 6 to 12 cycles. Each CDR3 protein is one row after TCRdb ran MiXCR on the 5' RACE reads. The sample yields hundreds of thousands of distinct CDR3 sequences, about 30% seen once. The sequenced material came from blood. The receptors come from a woman older than 75 in good health.

To note about this clonotype: A read error may be the cause here, since a much bigger clone is one base away. This chain joins TRBV12-3 or TRBV12-4 and TRBJ2-4, with 7 bases that match TRBD2. The J call is doubtful: the DNA matches TRBJ2-7 better. The CDR3 contains 16 residues. The CDR3 sequence: CASSTGGPAGPYEQYF. The CDR3, as DNA: TGTGCCAGCAGCACCGGAGGCCCAGCGGGGCCCTACGAGCAGTACTTC.

The gene calls are TRBV10-2 and TRBJ2-5; D uncertain. Trimming took 0 bases from V and 3 from J, leaving 11 bases between them. There are 15 residues in the CDR3. Germline CDR1 reads WSHSY; CDR2 reads SAAADI. CDR3 residues: CASSESGSGEETQYF. In DNA form, the CDR3 reads TGCGCCAGCAGTGAGTCCGGGTCAGGCGAAGAGACCCAGTACTTC.